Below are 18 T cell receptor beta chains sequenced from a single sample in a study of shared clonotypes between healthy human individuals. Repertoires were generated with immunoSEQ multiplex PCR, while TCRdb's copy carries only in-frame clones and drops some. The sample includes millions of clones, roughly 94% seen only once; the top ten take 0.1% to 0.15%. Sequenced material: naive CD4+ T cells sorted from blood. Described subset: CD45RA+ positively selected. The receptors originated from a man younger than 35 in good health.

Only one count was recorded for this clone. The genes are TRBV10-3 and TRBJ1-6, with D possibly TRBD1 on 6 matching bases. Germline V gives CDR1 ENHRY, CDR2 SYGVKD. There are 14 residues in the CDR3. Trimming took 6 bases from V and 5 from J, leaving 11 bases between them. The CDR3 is CAISSGQNNSPLHF. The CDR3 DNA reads TGTGCCATCAGCTCGGGACAAAATAATTCACCCCTCCACTTT.

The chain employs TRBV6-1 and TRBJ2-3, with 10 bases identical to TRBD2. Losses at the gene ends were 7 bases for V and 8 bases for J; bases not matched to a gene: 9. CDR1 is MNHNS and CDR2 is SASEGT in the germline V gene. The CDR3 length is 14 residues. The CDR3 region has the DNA TGTGCCAGCACGATAGCGGGGGGAGTCGGTACGCAGTATTTT. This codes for CASTIAGGVGTQYF.

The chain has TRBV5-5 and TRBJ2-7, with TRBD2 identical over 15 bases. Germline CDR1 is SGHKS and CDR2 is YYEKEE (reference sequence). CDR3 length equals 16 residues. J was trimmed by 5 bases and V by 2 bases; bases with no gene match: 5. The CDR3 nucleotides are TGTGCCAGCAGCTTCGGGACTAGCGGGAGGAACCACGAGCAGTACTTC. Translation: CASSFGTSGRNHEQYF.

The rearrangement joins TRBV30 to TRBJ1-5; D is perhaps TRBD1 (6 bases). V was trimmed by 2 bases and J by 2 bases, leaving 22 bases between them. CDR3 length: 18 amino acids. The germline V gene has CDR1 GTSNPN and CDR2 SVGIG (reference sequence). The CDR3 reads CAWSSPWGAREGNQPQHF. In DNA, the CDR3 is TGTGCCTGGAGTTCCCCCTGGGGGGCGAGAGAGGGCAATCAGCCCCAGCATTTT.

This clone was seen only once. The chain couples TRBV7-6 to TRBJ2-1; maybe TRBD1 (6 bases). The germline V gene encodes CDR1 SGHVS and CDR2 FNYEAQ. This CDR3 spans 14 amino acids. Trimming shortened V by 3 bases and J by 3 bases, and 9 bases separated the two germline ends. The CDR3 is CASSFSGDYNEQFF. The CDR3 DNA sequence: TGTGCCAGCAGCTTTTCAGGGGACTACAATGAGCAGTTCTTC. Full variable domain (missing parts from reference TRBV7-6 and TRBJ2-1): GAGVSQSPRYKVTKRGQDVALRCDPISGHVSLYWYRQALGQGPEFLTYFNYEAQQDKSGLPNDRFSAERPEGSISTLTIQRTEQRDSAMYRCASSFSGDYNEQFFGPGTRLTVL.

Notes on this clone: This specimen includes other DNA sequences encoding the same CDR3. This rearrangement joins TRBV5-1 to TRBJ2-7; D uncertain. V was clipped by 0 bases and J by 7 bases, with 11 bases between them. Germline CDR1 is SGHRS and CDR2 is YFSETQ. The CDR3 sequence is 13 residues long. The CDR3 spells CASSLEGLGEQYF. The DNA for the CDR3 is TGCGCCAGCAGCTTGGAGGGCCTGGGTGAGCAGTACTTC.

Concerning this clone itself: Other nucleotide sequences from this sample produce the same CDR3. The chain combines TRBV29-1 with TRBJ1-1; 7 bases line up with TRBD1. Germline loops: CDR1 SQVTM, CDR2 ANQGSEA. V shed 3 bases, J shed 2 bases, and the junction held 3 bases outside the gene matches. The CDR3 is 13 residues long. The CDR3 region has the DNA TGCAGCGTTGAGGGACAGCCCAACACTGAAGCTTTCTTT. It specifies CSVEGQPNTEAFF.

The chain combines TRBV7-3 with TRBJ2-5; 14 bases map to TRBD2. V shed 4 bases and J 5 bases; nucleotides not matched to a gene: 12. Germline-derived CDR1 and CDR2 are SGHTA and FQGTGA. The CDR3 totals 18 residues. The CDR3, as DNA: TGTGCCAGCAGCTCCACGGGACTAGCGGGGGCCCGATTTGAGACCCAGTACTTC. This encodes CASSSTGLAGARFETQYF.

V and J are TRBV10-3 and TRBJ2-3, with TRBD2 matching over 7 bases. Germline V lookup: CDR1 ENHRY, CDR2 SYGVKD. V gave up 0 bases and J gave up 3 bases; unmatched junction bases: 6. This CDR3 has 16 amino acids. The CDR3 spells CAISESGRGRTDTQYF. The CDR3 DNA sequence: TGTGCCATCAGTGAGTCGGGGAGGGGTCGTACAGATACGCAGTATTTT.

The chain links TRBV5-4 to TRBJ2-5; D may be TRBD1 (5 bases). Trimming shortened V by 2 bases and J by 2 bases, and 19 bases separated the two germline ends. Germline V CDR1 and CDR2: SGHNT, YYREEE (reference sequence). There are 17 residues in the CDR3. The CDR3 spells CASSFGPQGHVQETQYF. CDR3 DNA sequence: TGTGCCAGCAGCTTTGGGCCCCAAGGACACGTACAAGAGACCCAGTACTTC.

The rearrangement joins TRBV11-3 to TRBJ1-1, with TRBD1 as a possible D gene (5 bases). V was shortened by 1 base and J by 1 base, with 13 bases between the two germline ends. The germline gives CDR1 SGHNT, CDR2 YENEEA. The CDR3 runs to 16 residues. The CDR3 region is CASSLGVAQANTEAFF. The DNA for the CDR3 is TGTGCCAGCAGCTTAGGGGTGGCACAGGCGAACACTGAAGCTTTCTTT.

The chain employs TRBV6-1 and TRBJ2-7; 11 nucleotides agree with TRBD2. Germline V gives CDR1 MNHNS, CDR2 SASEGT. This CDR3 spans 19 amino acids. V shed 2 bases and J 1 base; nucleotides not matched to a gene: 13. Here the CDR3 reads CASSEKARSSGGYSYEQYF. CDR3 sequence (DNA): TGTGCCAGCAGTGAAAAAGCCCGGTCTAGCGGGGGGTATTCCTACGAGCAGTACTTC.

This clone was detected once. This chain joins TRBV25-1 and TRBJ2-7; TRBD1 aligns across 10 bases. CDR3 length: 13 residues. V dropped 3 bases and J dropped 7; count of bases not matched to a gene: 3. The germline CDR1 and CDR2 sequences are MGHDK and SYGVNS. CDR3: CASSEGDRGEQYF. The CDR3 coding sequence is TGTGCCAGCAGTGAGGGGGACAGGGGAGAGCAGTACTTC.

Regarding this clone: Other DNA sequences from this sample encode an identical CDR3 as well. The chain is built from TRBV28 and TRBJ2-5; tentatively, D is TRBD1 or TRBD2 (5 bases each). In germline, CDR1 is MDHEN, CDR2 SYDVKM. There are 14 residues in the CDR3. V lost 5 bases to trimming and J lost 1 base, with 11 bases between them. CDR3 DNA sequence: TGTGCCAGCAGTCCCTGGGACCGCCAAGAGACCCAGTACTTC. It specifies CASSPWDRQETQYF.

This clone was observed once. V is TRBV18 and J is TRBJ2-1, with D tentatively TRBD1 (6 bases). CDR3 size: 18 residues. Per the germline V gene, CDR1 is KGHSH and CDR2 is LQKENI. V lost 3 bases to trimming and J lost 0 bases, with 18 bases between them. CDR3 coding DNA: TGTGCCAGCTCACCCGGCCTGAACAGGGCGAGCTCCTACAATGAGCAGTTCTTC. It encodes CASSPGLNRASSYNEQFF.

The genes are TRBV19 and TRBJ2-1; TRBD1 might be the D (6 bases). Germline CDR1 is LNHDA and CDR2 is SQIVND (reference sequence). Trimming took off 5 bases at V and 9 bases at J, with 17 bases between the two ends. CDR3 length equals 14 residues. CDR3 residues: CASSYWGRVPEQFF. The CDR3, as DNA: TGTGCCAGTAGTTATTGGGGGCGGGTTCCTGAGCAGTTCTTC.

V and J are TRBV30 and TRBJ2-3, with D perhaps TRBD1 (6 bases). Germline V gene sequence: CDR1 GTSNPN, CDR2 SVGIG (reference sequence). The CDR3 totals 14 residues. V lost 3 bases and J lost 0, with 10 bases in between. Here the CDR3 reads CAWRAGQSTDTQYF. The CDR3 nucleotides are TGTGCCTGGAGGGCTGGACAGAGCACAGATACGCAGTATTTT.

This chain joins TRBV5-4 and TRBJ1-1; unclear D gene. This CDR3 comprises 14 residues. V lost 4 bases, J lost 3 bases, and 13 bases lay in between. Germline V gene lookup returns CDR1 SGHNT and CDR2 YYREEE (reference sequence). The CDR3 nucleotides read TGTGCCAGCAGCCCCGTTTTTGGGGACACTGAAGCTTTCTTT. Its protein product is CASSPVFGDTEAFF.